These 24 T cell receptor beta chains were sequenced from one sample in a study of metastatic and nonmetastatic thyroid tumors. None of the patients had undergone any treatment ahead of thyroid surgery. TCRdb reanalyzed the PCR reads via MiXCR. The sample includes around 29,000 clones, under 25% of them seen just once. The sequencing sample was made of blood. These TCRs come from a female donor with papillary thyroid cancer or a benign thyroid nodule (not recorded which). Some clones in this sample may be carry-over from other donors' samples.

This clone was found many times. V is TRBV20-1 and J is TRBJ2-5; 9 bases are shared with TRBD1. The CDR3 has 15 residues. The germline CDR1 and CDR2 sequences are DFQATT and SNEGSKA (reference sequence). V was pared by 1 base and J by 5 bases, with 8 bases of the junction left unmatched. The CDR3 spells CSARGDRVRFETQYF. CDR3 coding DNA: TGCAGTGCTAGAGGGGACAGGGTGAGGTTCGAGACCCAGTACTTC.

The table lists this clone with many counts. V usage is TRBV2 and J usage is TRBJ1-1; D unclear. Germline V gene lookup returns CDR1 SNHLY and CDR2 FYNNEI. Between the trimmed V and J ends, which lost 6 bases and 8 bases, there was a span of 7 bases. This CDR3 region has 10 residues. In DNA, the CDR3 is TGTGCCAGCAGAACTAAGGAAGCTTTCTTT. Its translation is CASRTKEAFF.

As to this clone: The final CDR3 position lacks the conserved phenylalanine or tryptophan, pointing to a likely read error. The gene calls are TRBV5-6 and TRBJ2-1; 7 bases line up with TRBD1. Looked up from germline, CDR1 is SGHDT and CDR2 is YYEEEE. CDR3 length equals 15 residues. V shed 8 bases, J shed 3 bases, and the junction held 11 bases outside the gene matches. CDR3 nucleotides: TGTGCCAGTAGCCCCCGGGACAGCCTCTACAATGAGCAGTTCATC. It yields the protein CASSPRDSLYNEQFI.

This clone was seen ten or more times. The V call is TRBV4-3, the J call TRBJ2-1; 14 bases fit TRBD2. Trimming removed 4 bases from V and 7 bases from J; junction bases left unmatched: 9. Germline V gene lookup returns CDR1 LGHNA and CDR2 YSLEER. This CDR3 comprises 17 residues. The CDR3 coding sequence is TGCGCCAGCAGCCGCCGACTAGCGGGAGGGCCGGGTAATGAGCAGTTCTTC. It specifies CASSRRLAGGPGNEQFF.

CDR3 bases: TGCGCCAGCAGCTTGGGTGGGAGCGCTGGGGCCAACGTCCTGACTTTC. As protein: CASSLGGSAGANVLTF. The chain recombines TRBV5-1 with TRBJ2-6; TRBD2 might be the D (5 bases). V was cut by 0 bases and J by 2 bases, with 9 bases left in between. Germline CDR1 reads SGHRS; CDR2 reads YFSETQ. The CDR3 runs to 16 residues.

Judged by abundance, this clone is medium-sized. The chain carries TRBV12-3 or TRBV12-4 and TRBJ1-6; D is perhaps TRBD1 (6 bases). With 3 bases removed from V and 8 bases from J, the gap between germline ends came to 14 bases. This CDR3 spans 15 amino acids. The CDR3 region has the DNA TGTGCCAGCAGTTTTCTTGGGGGCGGCGATTCACCCCTCCACTTT. Translation: CASSFLGGGDSPLHF.

This clone was picked up many times. The rearrangement joins TRBV19 to TRBJ2-1; TRBD1 or TRBD2 may be the D gene (5 bases each). The V and J ends lost 2 bases and 5 bases respectively, with 13 bases between them. The germline V gene encodes CDR1 LNHDA and CDR2 SQIVND (reference sequence). CDR3 size: 15 residues. CDR3 sequence: CASSIYAGTNNEQFF. The CDR3 DNA reads TGTGCCAGTAGTATATATGCCGGGACGAACAATGAGCAGTTCTTC.

This sequence joins TRBV11-1 and TRBJ2-1; 14 bases line up with TRBD2. The CDR3 has 17 amino acids. V dropped 3 bases and J dropped 4; count of bases not matched to a gene: 5. Germline loops: CDR1 SGHAT, CDR2 FQDESV (reference sequence). CDR3 residues: CASSFTGTSGSYNEQFF. For the CDR3, the DNA is TGTGCCAGCAGCTTCACCGGGACTAGCGGGAGTTACAATGAGCAGTTCTTC.

The table lists this clone with many counts. The CDR3 sequence is CASCSWREGNEQFF. CDR3 DNA: TGTGCCAGCTGTTCTTGGCGGGAGGGTAATGAGCAGTTCTTC. The J gene is TRBJ2-1, the V gene TRBV6-1; 9 positions match TRBD2. Per the germline V gene, CDR1 is MNHNS and CDR2 is SASEGT. The CDR3 spans 14 residues. V lost 8 bases and J lost 7; bases outside the gene matches: 9.

This clone was counted at least ten times. The sample carries other DNA sequences with the same CDR3. The J gene is TRBJ1-6, the V gene TRBV3-1; TRBD1 matches 7 bases. This CDR3 is built from 15 residues. With V trimmed by 8 bases and J by 10 bases, 14 bases remained unmatched. Germline V gene lookup returns CDR1 LGHDT and CDR2 YNNKEL (reference sequence). The CDR3 region is CASGAGGSKGSPLHF. For the CDR3, the DNA is TGTGCCAGCGGGGCAGGGGGGAGTAAGGGGTCACCCCTCCACTTT. Full variable domain (outside the CDR3, taken from reference TRBV3-1 and TRBJ1-6): DTAVSQTPKYLVTQMGNDKSIKCEQNLGHDTMYWYKQDSKKFLKIMFSYNNKELIINETVPNRFSPKSPDKAHLNLHINSLELGDSAVYFCASGAGGSKGSPLHFGNGTRLTVT.

This clone was seen ten or more times. The chain couples TRBV19 to TRBJ2-2; 10 bases map to TRBD1. Germline V CDR1 and CDR2: LNHDA, SQIVND (reference sequence). The CDR3 sequence is 17 residues long. Unmatched junction bases numbered 3, after V lost 2 bases and J lost 0 bases. DNA for the CDR3: TGTGCCAGTAGTATATGGGGACAGGGGTCGAACACCGGGGAGCTGTTTTTT. Translating gives CASSIWGQGSNTGELFF. Variable domain in full (rest from reference TRBV19 and TRBJ2-2): DGGITQSPKYLFRKEGQNVTLSCEQNLNHDAMYWYRQDPGQGLRLIYYSQIVNDFQKGDIAEGYSVSREKKESFPLTVTSAQKNPTAFYLCASSIWGQGSNTGELFFGEGSRLTVL.

This clone was found a few times. A much larger clone differs from this one at a single base, so this may be a read error. Other DNA variants within this sample encode the same CDR3. The rearrangement links TRBV27 to TRBJ1-6; D is possibly TRBD1 (6 bases). The germline V gene encodes CDR1 MNHEY and CDR2 SMNVEV (reference sequence). CDR3 size: 14 residues. The CDR3 reads CASSLGGVNSPLHF. CDR3 DNA sequence: TGCGCCAGCAGTTTAGGGGGTGTTAATTCACCCCTCCACTTT.

By sample fraction, this clone is medium-sized. J is TRBJ2-7 and V is TRBV27; maybe TRBD2 (5 bases). This CDR3 is built from 13 residues. Trimming removed 5 bases at V and 2 bases at J, with 10 bases between. Germline loops: CDR1 MNHEY, CDR2 SMNVEV (reference sequence). As DNA, the CDR3 is TGTGCCAGCAGTCCTGGGAGAACCTACGAGCAGTACTTC. This gives the protein CASSPGRTYEQYF.

This clone showed up many times. This chain links TRBV4-2 with TRBJ1-2; D remains unclear. The CDR3 consists of 16 residues. Germline loops: CDR1 LGHNA, CDR2 YNFKEQ. V shed 0 bases and J shed 2 bases, with 13 bases lying between them. The CDR3 nucleotides are TGTGCCAGCAGCCAAGATATCGGTTACAGCAACTATGGCTACACCTTC. This encodes CASSQDIGYSNYGYTF.

This clone was picked up a small number of times. The chain carries TRBV15 and TRBJ2-7; no clear D. V was shortened by 3 bases and J by 6 bases, with 9 bases between the two germline ends. The CDR3 loop spans 12 amino acids. Germline V gene data show CDR1 as LNHNV and CDR2 as YYDKDF (reference sequence). The CDR3 loop reads CATSSPFGEQYF. CDR3 DNA sequence: TGTGCCACCAGCAGTCCTTTCGGCGAGCAGTACTTC.

This chain connects TRBV24-1 to TRBJ1-5, with D possibly matching TRBD1 (5 bases). Trimming removed 1 base from V and 0 bases from J, with 24 bases in between. The CDR3 spans 21 residues. Per the germline V gene, CDR1 is KGHDR and CDR2 is SFDVKD. The DNA of the CDR3 is TGTGCCACCAGTGATTTACTCCGACAGCCGCATAGAGCTTATAGCAATCAGCCCCAGCATTTT. Encoded protein: CATSDLLRQPHRAYSNQPQHF.

This clone was counted only a few times. A junction end diverges from the germline sequence, so it may reflect a read error. The V and J genes are TRBV6-2 or TRBV6-3 and TRBJ2-1; D is unresolved. Germline V gene lookup returns CDR1 MNHEY and CDR2 SVGEGT. This CDR3 is built from 15 residues. This CDR3 is CASSYRISSYNEQLF. The CDR3 DNA reads as TGTGCCAGCAGTTACAGGATTAGCTCCTACAATGAGCAGCTCTTC.

This chain uses TRBV12-3 or TRBV12-4 with TRBJ2-7, with 7 nucleotides matching TRBD1. The CDR3 totals 13 residues. The V and J ends lost 6 bases and 2 bases, in that order; junction bases with no gene match: 4. The CDR3 region is CASRRTGAYEQYF. In nucleotides, the CDR3 is TGTGCCAGCAGGCGAACAGGGGCCTACGAGCAGTACTTC.

This clone was picked up many times. Sequence at one end of the junction differs from germline and may be a read error. The chain is built from TRBV5-1 and TRBJ2-1, with TRBD2 as a possible D gene (5 bases). The CDR3 has 12 amino acids. Looked up from germline, CDR1 is SGHRS and CDR2 is YFSETQ. The CDR3 loop is CASSLDGKSLIF. Written as DNA, the CDR3 is TGCGCCAGCAGCTTGGACGGGAAAAGTCTGATCTTC.

The V call is TRBV2, the J call TRBJ1-6, with 9 bases that match TRBD1. Unmatched junction bases numbered 5, after V lost 8 bases and J lost 9 bases. The CDR3 loop spans 13 amino acids. Per germline, CDR1 SNHLY and CDR2 FYNNEI. The CDR3, as DNA: TGTGCCAGCTCGACAGGGGGTGCTTCACCCCTCCACTTT. Amino acid sequence: CASSTGGASPLHF.

This clone was seen repeatedly, ten times or more. Different DNA sequences within this sample yield the same CDR3. CDR3 sequence: CSVGMGGRGDEQYF. The CDR3 coding sequence is TGCAGCGTGGGGATGGGGGGGAGGGGTGACGAGCAGTACTTC. J is TRBJ2-7 and V is TRBV29-1; TRBD2 agrees at 7 bases. This CDR3 contains 14 residues. The germline V gene has CDR1 SQVTM and CDR2 ANQGSEA. Germline trimming cut 6 bases from V and 5 bases from J; bases unmatched to any gene: 13.

This clone came up a few times. The gene calls are TRBV6-1 and TRBJ1-5; D gene unclear. The CDR3 length is 15 residues. Trimming left V 10 bases short and J 3 bases short, with 19 bases between. Germline values: CDR1 MNHNS, CDR2 SASEGT. CDR3 region: CATSPGVGNNQPQHF. CDR3 DNA sequence: TGTGCCACCTCGCCCGGGGTAGGAAACAATCAGCCCCAGCATTTT.

This clone was counted between two and nine times. The chain carries TRBV27 and TRBJ1-5; the D gene is possibly TRBD1 (6 bases). Trimming removed 5 bases from V and 7 bases from J, with 18 bases in between. There are 15 residues in the CDR3. In germline, CDR1 is MNHEY, CDR2 SMNVEV (reference sequence). CDR3 nucleotides: TGTGCCAGCAGTATAAACACAGGGTCGGGGCAGCCCCAGCATTTT. This encodes CASSINTGSGQPQHF.

The table lists this clone with many counts. The rearrangement links TRBV28 to TRBJ1-5; D call uncertain. CDR3 length: 12 amino acids. Trimming cost V 2 bases and J 13 bases, with 12 bases left between them. The germline gives CDR1 MDHEN, CDR2 SYDVKM. The CDR3: CASSLVGLQQHF. The CDR3 DNA reads TGTGCCAGCAGTTTAGTGGGCCTTCAGCAGCATTTT.